This T cell receptor beta chain was recovered during a study of spatial heterogeneity in lung cancer. Comment on this clonotype: Its target is unknown. This beta chain came through as a stray read in a library set up for alpha chains, and its size says little.

The length of the CDR3 is 15 residues. The germline V gene has CDR1 MNHNY and CDR2 SVGAGI (reference sequence). Trimming took 2 bases from V and 10 from J, leaving 15 bases between them. TCRdb processed the 5' RACE reads anew with MiXCR; each CDR3 protein has one entry. Of around 6,000 distinct CDR3 sequences detected, around 15% appear once; the ten largest clones hold 10%. Regarding the study as a whole: Higher tumor mutation counts went along with higher counts of expanded intratumoral alpha and beta TCRs.

Time point noted: sample taken at primary tumor resection. The receptor was isolated from a male donor with early-stage non-small cell lung cancer. This chain joins TRBV6-6 and TRBJ1-6; tentatively, D is TRBD1 (5 bases). This material consisted of lung tumor tissue, taken at surgery. CDR3 in amino acids: CASSYIVGEGSPLHF. CDR3 in DNA: TGTGCCAGCAGTTACATAGTAGGGGAAGGGTCACCCCTCCACTTT.